Sequencing of this TCR delta chain was carried out in a study of gamma-delta chains in newborns, infants, children. Study-wide background: Innate gammadelta T cells reportedly expand polyclonally right after birth, driven by microbial exposure, per the title.

TCRdb reran clone calling via CATT on the reads. The table shows some 5,000 delta-chain clones, with more than 4% occurring only once. Sequenced sample: blood. The receptor comes from a child who was a newborn, infant or young child, either healthy, febrile or measles-vaccinated (not recorded which).

For the CDR3, the DNA is TGTGCCTGTGACTCGGTACTGGCCTGGGACACCCGACAGATGTTTTTC. Its translation is CACDSVLAWDTRQMFF. This chain uses TRDV2 with TRDJ3, with D possibly matching TRDD3 (5 bases). As TCRdb names no J gene, one was assigned here on the basis of a DNA match to germline. Trimming stripped 3 bases from V and 2 bases from J, with 10 bases between. There are 16 residues in the CDR3. Per germline, CDR1 GEAIGNYY and CDR2 EKD.